This T cell receptor (beta chain) was found in a study of T cells of healthy individuals. In germline, CDR1 is LGHNA, CDR2 YNFKEQ. With 1 base removed from V and 4 bases from J, the gap between germline ends came to 11 bases. The CDR3 spans 15 residues. TCRdb redid the calling of the 5' RACE reads with MiXCR, one entry per CDR3 protein. The sample holds 85,000 to 100,000 distinct CDR3 sequences; 15% to 20% are singletons and the top ten take 6% to 8%. The V call is TRBV4-2, the J call TRBJ2-1; D assignment may be TRBD1 or TRBD2 (6 bases each). The receptor was derived from a human donor in good health. The DNA for the CDR3 is TGTGCCAGCAGCCAAGTCGGGGGCAAGTACAATGAGCAGTTCTTC. Protein sequence: CASSQVGGKYNEQFF.